These 13 T cell receptor beta chains were sequenced from one sample in a study of regulatory T cells in long-lasting Graves disease. Time point given: persistent/refractory GD, antithyroid drugs over 5 years with positive TRAb. RNA isolated from PBMCs was used to make the TCR library. iRepertoire HTBI primers and Arm-PCR of CDR3 regions built TCR beta libraries. TCRdb re-analysed the multiplex PCR reads in MiXCR, keeping a single row per CDR3 protein. The profile shows under 500,000 distinct CDR3 sequences, under 25% of them singletons. The material was peripheral blood mononuclear cells (PBMCs), obtained when the disease was refractory, from a patient treated with antithyroid drugs. Receptor source: a female donor with Graves disease.

This clonotype was counted ten times or more. This CDR3 reads CASSVTSGKGSYEQYF. The CDR3 region has the DNA TGTGCCAGCAGTGTGACTAGCGGAAAAGGGTCCTACGAGCAGTACTTC. The chain uses TRBV28 and TRBJ2-7, with TRBD2 matching 9 bases. The V gene's germline CDR1 is MDHEN and CDR2 SYDVKM. The V segment lost 5 bases and the J segment 1 base; nucleotides outside the gene matches: 9. This CDR3 has 16 residues.

The chain carries TRBV7-9 and TRBJ2-7; D is unclear. CDR3 length: 14 residues. Germline V gives CDR1 SEHNR, CDR2 FQNEAQ (reference sequence). V lost 4 bases and J lost 0, with 10 bases in between. CDR3 in DNA: TGTGCCAGCAGCTCCTGGGCAGCCTCCTACGAGCAGTACTTC. Residues: CASSSWAASYEQYF.

This clonotype was seen ten or more times. The CDR3 nucleotides are TGTGCCAGCAGCCCGCTACGGGGGGTGGGCACTGAAGCTTTCTTT. Its protein is CASSPLRGVGTEAFF. This rearrangement joins TRBV11-2 to TRBJ1-1; TRBD1 is a possible D gene (5 bases). Trimming shortened V by 5 bases and J by 4 bases, and 17 bases separated the two germline ends. Germline V gene data show CDR1 as SGHAT and CDR2 as FQNNGV. This CDR3 is built from 15 residues.

The chain carries TRBV6-2 or TRBV6-3 and TRBJ2-3; D call uncertain. This CDR3 has 13 amino acids. V gave up 4 bases and J gave up 6 bases, with 11 bases separating them. Per germline, CDR1 MNHEY and CDR2 SVGEGT. The CDR3 DNA reads as TGTGCCAGCAGTTTAAACCAGATGGATACGCAGTATTTT. It encodes CASSLNQMDTQYF.

The rearrangement joins TRBV7-3 to TRBJ2-7; 9 bases map to TRBD2. The CDR3 extends over 15 amino acids. V was pared by 0 bases and J by 2 bases, with 2 bases of the junction left unmatched. Germline assignment: CDR1 SGHTA and CDR2 FQGTGA. The CDR3 region has the DNA TGTGCCAGCAGCTTAACCCTAGCGGGAACCTACGAGCAGTACTTC. It encodes CASSLTLAGTYEQYF.

The table lists this clonotype with many counts. The rearrangement links TRBV11-2 to TRBJ1-1; D gene ambiguous. Germline CDR1 SGHAT, CDR2 FQNNGV. The CDR3 length is 15 residues. V was clipped by 1 base and J by 2 bases, with 11 bases between them. The CDR3 loop is CASSLGWSSNTEAFF. The CDR3 DNA sequence: TGTGCCAGCAGCTTAGGTTGGAGTTCTAACACTGAAGCTTTCTTT.

The V gene is TRBV25-1, the J gene TRBJ1-3; D is possibly TRBD1 (5 bases). V gave up 2 bases and J gave up 0 bases, with 8 bases separating them. The CDR3 spans 15 residues. CDR1 and CDR2 from the germline V gene are MGHDK and SYGVNS. For the CDR3, the DNA is TGTGCCAGCAGTGAAGGACAAGTCTCTGGAAACACCATATATTTT. This gives the protein CASSEGQVSGNTIYF.

V gene TRBV5-1 combines with J gene TRBJ2-1; TRBD2 aligns across 10 bases. Trimming cost V 6 bases and J 2 bases; bases outside gene matches: 5. The CDR3 has 15 residues. Germline CDR1 reads SGHRS; CDR2 reads YFSETQ. CDR3 coding DNA: TGCGCCAGCACCCGGACTAGCGGTACCTACAATGAGCAGTTCTTC. Translated: CASTRTSGTYNEQFF. Supplemented by reference TRBV5-1 and TRBJ2-1, the full variable domain reads KAGVTQTPRYLIKTRGQQVTLSCSPISGHRSVSWYQQTPGQGLQFLFEYFSETQRNKGNFPGRFSGRQFSNSRSEMNVSTLELGDSALYLCASTRTSGTYNEQFFGPGTRLTVL.

The chain is built from TRBV6-1 and TRBJ1-2; D may be TRBD1 (6 bases). From germline, CDR1 is MNHNS and CDR2 SASEGT. V gave up 5 bases and J gave up 8 bases, with 15 bases separating them. CDR3 size: 13 residues. The CDR3 DNA reads as TGTGCCAGCAGTAAGATACAGGGAGAGGGCTACACCTTC. It is translated as CASSKIQGEGYTF.

This clonotype was detected a few times. The DNA for the CDR3 is TGTGCCAGCGCCCAGGGGGCCGCCTACGAGCAGTACTTC. As protein: CASAQGAAYEQYF. The chain recombines TRBV27 with TRBJ2-7; 8 bases are a match to TRBD1. This CDR3 region has 13 residues. Trimming took 8 bases from V and 2 from J; bases not matched to a gene: 5. CDR1 and CDR2 (germline): MNHEY, SMNVEV (reference sequence).

This clonotype was seen at least ten times. The J gene is TRBJ2-7, the V gene TRBV7-2, with TRBD1 as a possible D gene (5 bases). Germline CDR1 SGHTA, CDR2 FQGNSA. The CDR3 has 15 residues. V lost 3 bases to trimming and J lost 2 bases, with 14 bases between them. The CDR3 DNA is TGTGCCAGCAGCTTCCAGGGCGGCCCTCCCTACGAGCAGTACTTC. Amino acid sequence: CASSFQGGPPYEQYF. The whole variable domain, filled in from reference TRBV7-2 and TRBJ2-7, reads GAGVSQSPSNKVTEKGKDVELRCDPISGHTALYWYRQSLGQGLEFLIYFQGNSAPDKSGLPSDRFSAERTGGSVSTLTIQRTQQEDSAVYLCASSFQGGPPYEQYFGPGTRLTVT.

The sample holds many counts of this clonotype. The gene calls are TRBV27 and TRBJ1-2; 9 bases agree with TRBD1. CDR3 size: 12 residues. Germline assignment: CDR1 MNHEY and CDR2 SMNVEV (reference sequence). With 6 bases clipped from V and 6 bases from J, the junction kept 2 bases outside the gene matches. CDR3 region: CASRDRGNGYTF. In DNA form, the CDR3 reads TGTGCCAGCAGAGACAGGGGGAATGGCTACACCTTC.

The rearrangement links TRBV6-2 or TRBV6-3 to TRBJ1-2, with D hard to call. V lost 5 bases and J 1 base, leaving 14 bases between the germline ends. The CDR3 spans 15 residues. Germline CDR1 reads MNHEY; CDR2 reads SVGEGT. Here the CDR3 DNA reads TGTGCCAGCAGTCCGGGCCGGGAAATTAACTATGGCTACACCTTC. Protein: CASSPGREINYGYTF.